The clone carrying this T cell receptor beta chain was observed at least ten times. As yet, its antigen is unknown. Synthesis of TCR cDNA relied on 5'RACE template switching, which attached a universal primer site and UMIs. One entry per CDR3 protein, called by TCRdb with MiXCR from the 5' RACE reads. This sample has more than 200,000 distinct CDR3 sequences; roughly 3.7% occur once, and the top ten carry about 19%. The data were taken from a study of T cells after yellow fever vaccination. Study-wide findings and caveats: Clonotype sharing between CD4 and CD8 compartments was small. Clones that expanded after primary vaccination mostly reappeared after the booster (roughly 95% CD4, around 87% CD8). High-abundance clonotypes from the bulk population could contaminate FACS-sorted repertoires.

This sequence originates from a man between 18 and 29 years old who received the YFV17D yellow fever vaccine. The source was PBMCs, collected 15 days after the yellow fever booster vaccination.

This chain's CDR3 is CASSQGLRGRNKDTEAFF. In nucleotides, the CDR3 is TGCGCCAGCAGCCAAGGGCTGAGGGGGCGAAATAAAGACACTGAAGCTTTCTTT. The chain joins TRBV4-1 to TRBJ1-1; 7 bases agree with TRBD1. Germline lookup yields CDR1 MGHRA and CDR2 YSYEKL. J was trimmed by 3 bases and V by 1 base; bases with no gene match: 14. This CDR3 region has 18 residues.